This T cell receptor (beta chain) was recorded in a study of blood T cell repertoires in COVID-19. At the level of the study: The analysed material was cDNA or gDNA that came from T cells, B-cell-depleted T cells, or PBMCs.

V lost 4 bases and J lost 6, with 7 bases in between. CDR1 is SGHNT, CDR2 YENEEA, per germline. CDR3 length: 13 amino acids. In the source study's methods: Reference gene primer amplification gave estimated nucleated cell counts. Repertoires were generated with immunoSEQ multiplex PCR, while TCRdb's copy carries only in-frame clones and drops some. The D gene and trimming were derived from the DNA, and the V and J assignments and clone size from that table. The sample lists around 250,000 clones, 86% occurring once. The chain has TRBV11-3 and TRBJ1-6, with D possibly being TRBD1 (5 bases). Input material: peripheral blood. The receptor comes from a young woman with active or convalescent COVID-19. The CDR3: CASSSGGNSPLHF. In nucleotides, the CDR3 is TGTGCCAGCAGCTCGGGGGGTAATTCACCCCTCCACTTT.